This T cell receptor beta chain was captured by sequencing in a study of CD8 T cells in Susac syndrome. RNA, at roughly 0.45 to 1 ug, was reverse transcribed with random hexamers. TCRdb re-analysed the immunoSEQ multiplex PCR reads in MiXCR, keeping a single row per CDR3 protein. The table shows some 180,000 distinct CDR3 sequences, with around 93% occurring only once. With V trimmed by 5 bases and J by 6 bases, 10 bases remained unmatched. Germline V CDR1 and CDR2: SGHTA, FQGNSA. This CDR3 contains 14 residues. While CD8+ and CD4+ T cells were isolated negatively, TEMRA cells were enriched by FACS. Whole-study results and caveats: The authors acknowledged that the study's TCR sequencing and HLA analysis involved relatively few individuals.

About this clonotype itself: The antigen remains unidentified.

The sequence was obtained from a human donor in good health. The sequenced sample was CD4+ T cells from PBMCs. The V and J genes are TRBV7-2 and TRBJ2-7, with 7 bases fitting TRBD2. The DNA for the CDR3 is TGTGCCAGCAGCCCGGGAGGATCAACGGCCGAGCAGTACTTC. This codes for CASSPGGSTAEQYF.